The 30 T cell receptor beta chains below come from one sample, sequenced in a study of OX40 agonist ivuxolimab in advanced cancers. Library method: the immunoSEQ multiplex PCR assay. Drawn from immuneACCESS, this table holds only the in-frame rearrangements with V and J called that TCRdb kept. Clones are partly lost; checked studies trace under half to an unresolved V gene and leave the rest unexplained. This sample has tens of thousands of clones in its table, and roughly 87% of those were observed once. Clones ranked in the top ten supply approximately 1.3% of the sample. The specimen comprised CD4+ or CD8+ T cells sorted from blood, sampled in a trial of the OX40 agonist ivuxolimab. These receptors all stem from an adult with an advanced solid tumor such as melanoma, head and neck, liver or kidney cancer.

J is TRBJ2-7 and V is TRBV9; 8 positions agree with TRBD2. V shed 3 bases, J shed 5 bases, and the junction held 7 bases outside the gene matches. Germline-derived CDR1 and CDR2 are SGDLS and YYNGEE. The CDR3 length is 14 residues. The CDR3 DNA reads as TGTGCCAGCAGCGGGGGGAGCGGGAGTCACGAGCAGTACTTC. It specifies CASSGGSGSHEQYF.

The CDR3 protein is CASSLRAGGLETQYF. CDR3 in DNA: TGTGCCAGCAGCTTGCGGGCAGGGGGTTTGGAGACCCAGTACTTC. The V gene is TRBV5-8, the J gene TRBJ2-5; 7 nucleotides line up with TRBD1. Germline loops: CDR1 SGHTS, CDR2 YDEGEE. The CDR3 length is 15 residues. V shed 1 base and J 5 bases; nucleotides not matched to a gene: 8.

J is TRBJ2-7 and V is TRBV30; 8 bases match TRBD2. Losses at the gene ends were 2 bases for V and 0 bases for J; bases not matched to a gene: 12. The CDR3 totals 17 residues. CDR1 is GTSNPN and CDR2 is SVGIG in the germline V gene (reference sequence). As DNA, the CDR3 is TGTGCCTGGAGTAGCGCCCCCGGGAGGGGGACCTCCTACGAGCAGTACTTC. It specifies CAWSSAPGRGTSYEQYF.

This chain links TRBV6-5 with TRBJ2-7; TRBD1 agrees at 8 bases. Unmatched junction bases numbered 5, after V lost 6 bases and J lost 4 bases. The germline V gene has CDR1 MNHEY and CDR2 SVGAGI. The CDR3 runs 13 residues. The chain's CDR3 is CASRPGGGYEQYF. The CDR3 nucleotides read TGTGCCAGCAGACCAGGGGGCGGTTACGAGCAGTACTTC.

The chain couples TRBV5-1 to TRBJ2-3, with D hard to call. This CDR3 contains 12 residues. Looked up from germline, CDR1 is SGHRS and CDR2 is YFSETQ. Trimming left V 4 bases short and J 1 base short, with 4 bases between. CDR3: CASSGGTDTQYF. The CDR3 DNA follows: TGCGCCAGCAGCGGAGGCACAGATACGCAGTATTTT.

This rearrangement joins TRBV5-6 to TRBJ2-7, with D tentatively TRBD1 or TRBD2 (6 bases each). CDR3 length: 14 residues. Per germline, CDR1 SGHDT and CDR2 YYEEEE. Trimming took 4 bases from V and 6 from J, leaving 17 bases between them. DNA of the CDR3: TGTGCCAGCAGCCCTATGAACGGGGGCTCCGAGCAGTACTTC. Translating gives CASSPMNGGSEQYF.

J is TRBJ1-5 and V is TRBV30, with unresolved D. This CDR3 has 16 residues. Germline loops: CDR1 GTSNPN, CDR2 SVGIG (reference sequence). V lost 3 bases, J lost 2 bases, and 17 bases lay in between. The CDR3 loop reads CAWSRGGGSGNQPQHF. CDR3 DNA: TGTGCCTGGAGCCGGGGAGGAGGGTCGGGCAATCAGCCCCAGCATTTT.

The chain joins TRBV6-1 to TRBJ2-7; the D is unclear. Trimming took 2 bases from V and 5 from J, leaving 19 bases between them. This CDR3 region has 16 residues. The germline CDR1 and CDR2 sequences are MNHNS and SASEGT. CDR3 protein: CASSERAGRNGDEQYF. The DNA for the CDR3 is TGTGCCAGCAGTGAAAGGGCAGGCCGTAATGGGGACGAGCAGTACTTC.

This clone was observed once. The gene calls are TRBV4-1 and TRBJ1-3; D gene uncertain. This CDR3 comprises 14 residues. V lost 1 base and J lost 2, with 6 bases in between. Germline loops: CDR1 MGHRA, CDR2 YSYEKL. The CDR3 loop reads CASSQVGAGNTIYF. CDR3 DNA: TGCGCCAGCAGCCAAGTGGGAGCTGGAAACACCATATATTTT.

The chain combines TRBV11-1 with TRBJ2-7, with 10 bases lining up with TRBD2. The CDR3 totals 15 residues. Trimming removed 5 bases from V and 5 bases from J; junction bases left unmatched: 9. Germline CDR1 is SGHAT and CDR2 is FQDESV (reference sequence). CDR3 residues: CASSVTLAGVNEQYF. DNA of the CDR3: TGTGCCAGCAGCGTCACCCTAGCGGGAGTTAACGAGCAGTACTTC.

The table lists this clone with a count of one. The CDR3 here is CASSLAWQETQYF. CDR3 coding DNA: TGTGCCAGCAGCTTGGCGTGGCAAGAGACCCAGTACTTC. The rearrangement uses TRBV5-4 and TRBJ2-5; D is unclear. The V end was cut by 0 bases, the J end by 2 bases, with 5 bases between. From germline, CDR1 is SGHNT and CDR2 YYREEE (reference sequence). This CDR3 is built from 13 residues.

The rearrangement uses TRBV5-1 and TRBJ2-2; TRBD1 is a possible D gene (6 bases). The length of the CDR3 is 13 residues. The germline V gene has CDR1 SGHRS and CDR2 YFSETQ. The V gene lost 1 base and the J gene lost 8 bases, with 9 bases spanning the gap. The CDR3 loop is CASSLTTGGELFF. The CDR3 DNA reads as TGCGCCAGCAGCTTGACAACAGGGGGGGAGCTGTTTTTT.

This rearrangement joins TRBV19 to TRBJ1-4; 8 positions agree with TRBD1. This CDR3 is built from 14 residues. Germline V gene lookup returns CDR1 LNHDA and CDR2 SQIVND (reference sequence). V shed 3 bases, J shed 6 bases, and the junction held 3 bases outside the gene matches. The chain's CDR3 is CASSMGQVDEKLFF. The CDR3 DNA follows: TGTGCCAGTAGTATGGGACAGGTTGATGAAAAACTGTTTTTT.

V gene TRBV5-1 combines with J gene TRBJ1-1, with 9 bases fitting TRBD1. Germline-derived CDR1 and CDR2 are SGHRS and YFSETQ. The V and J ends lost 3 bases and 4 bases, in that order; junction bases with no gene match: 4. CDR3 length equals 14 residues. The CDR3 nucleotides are TGCGCCAGCAGCTGGGGGACAGGGATCACTGAAGCTTTCTTT. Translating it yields CASSWGTGITEAFF.

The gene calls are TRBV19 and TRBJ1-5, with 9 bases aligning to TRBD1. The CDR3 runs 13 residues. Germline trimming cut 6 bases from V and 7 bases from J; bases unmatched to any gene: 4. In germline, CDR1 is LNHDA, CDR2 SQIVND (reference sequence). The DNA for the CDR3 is TGTGCCAGTAGCTTGACAGGGGGACAGCCCCAGCATTTT. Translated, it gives CASSLTGGQPQHF.

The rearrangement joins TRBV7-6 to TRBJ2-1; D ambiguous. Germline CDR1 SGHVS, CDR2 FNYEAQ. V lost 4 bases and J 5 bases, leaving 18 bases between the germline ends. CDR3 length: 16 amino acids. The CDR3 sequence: CASSSQSFTLNNEQFF. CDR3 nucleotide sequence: TGTGCCAGCAGCTCACAGTCCTTTACCCTAAACAATGAGCAGTTCTTC.

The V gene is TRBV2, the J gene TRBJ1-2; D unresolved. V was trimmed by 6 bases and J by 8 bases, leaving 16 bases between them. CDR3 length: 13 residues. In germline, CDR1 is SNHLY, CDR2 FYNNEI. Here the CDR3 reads CASSEGYWGGYTF. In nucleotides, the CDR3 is TGTGCCAGCAGCGAGGGTTACTGGGGAGGCTACACCTTC.

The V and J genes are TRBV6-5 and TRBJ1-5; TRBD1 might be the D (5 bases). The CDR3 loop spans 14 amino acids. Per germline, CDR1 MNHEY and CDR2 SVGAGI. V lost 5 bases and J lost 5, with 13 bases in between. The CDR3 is CASSPGGYYQPQHF. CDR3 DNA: TGTGCCAGCAGTCCGGGGGGTTATTATCAGCCCCAGCATTTT.

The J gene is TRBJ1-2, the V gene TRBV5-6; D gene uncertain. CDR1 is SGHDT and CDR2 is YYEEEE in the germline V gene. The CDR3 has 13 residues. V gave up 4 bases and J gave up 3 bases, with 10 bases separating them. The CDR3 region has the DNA TGTGCCAGCAGCCGAGGGTTGGACTATGGCTACACCTTC. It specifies CASSRGLDYGYTF.

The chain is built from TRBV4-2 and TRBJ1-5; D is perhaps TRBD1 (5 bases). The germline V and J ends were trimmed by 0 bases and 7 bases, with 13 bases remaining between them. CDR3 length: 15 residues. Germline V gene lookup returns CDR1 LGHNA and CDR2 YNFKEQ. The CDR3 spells CASSQEGGGGQPQHF. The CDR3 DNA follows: TGTGCCAGCAGCCAAGAGGGGGGAGGAGGGCAGCCCCAGCATTTT.

DNA for the CDR3: TGTGCCACCCGAGGGGACACCAACTATGGCTACACCTTC. It encodes CATRGDTNYGYTF. This chain uses TRBV19 with TRBJ1-2; a possible D gene is TRBD1 (6 bases). Germline assignment: CDR1 LNHDA and CDR2 SQIVND (reference sequence). CDR3 length: 13 residues. Trimming took off 10 bases at V and 2 bases at J, with 14 bases between the two ends.

The DNA for the CDR3 is TGTGCCAGCAGCTTAGGGGGCAGGAGTAACTATGGCTACACCTTC. Amino acids: CASSLGGRSNYGYTF. The chain joins TRBV7-9 to TRBJ1-2; the D gene is possibly TRBD1 (5 bases). Looked up from germline, CDR1 is SEHNR and CDR2 is FQNEAQ (reference sequence). Trimming stripped 1 base from V and 1 base from J, with 10 bases between. The CDR3 has 15 residues. The full variable domain, rest sourced from reference TRBV7-9 and TRBJ1-2, is DTGVSQNPRHKITKRGQNVTFRCDPISEHNRLYWYRQTLGQGPEFLTYFQNEAQLEKSRLLSDRFSAERPKGSFSTLEIQRTEQGDSAMYLCASSLGGRSNYGYTFGSGTRLTVV.

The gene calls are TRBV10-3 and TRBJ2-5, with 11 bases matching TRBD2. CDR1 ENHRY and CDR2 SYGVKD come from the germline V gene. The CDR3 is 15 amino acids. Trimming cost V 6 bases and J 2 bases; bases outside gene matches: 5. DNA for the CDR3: TGTGCCATCAGCGCCCTAGCGGGAGGTCAAGAGACCCAGTACTTC. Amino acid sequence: CAISALAGGQETQYF.

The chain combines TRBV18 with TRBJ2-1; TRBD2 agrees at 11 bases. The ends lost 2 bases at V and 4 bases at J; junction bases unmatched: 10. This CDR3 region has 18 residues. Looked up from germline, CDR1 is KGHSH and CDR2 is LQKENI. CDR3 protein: CASSPRVLTSGIYNEQFF. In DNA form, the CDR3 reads TGTGCCAGCTCACCAAGAGTTTTGACTAGCGGGATATACAATGAGCAGTTCTTC.

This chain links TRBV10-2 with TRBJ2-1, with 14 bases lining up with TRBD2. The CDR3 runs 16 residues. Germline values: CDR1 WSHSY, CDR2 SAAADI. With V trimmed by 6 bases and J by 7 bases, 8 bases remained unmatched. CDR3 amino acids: CASSRGGLAGGNEQFF. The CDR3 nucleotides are TGCGCCAGCAGCCGGGGCGGACTAGCGGGGGGAAATGAGCAGTTCTTC.

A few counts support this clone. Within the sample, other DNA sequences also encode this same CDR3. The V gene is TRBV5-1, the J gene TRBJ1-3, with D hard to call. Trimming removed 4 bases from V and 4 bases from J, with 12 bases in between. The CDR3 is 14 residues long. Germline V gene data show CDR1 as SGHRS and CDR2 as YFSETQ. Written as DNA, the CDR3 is TGCGCCAGCAGCCCCCTGTCTGGCGGAAACACCATATATTTT. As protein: CASSPLSGGNTIYF.

The CDR3 DNA reads TGTGCCAGCTCATTGCAGCCGGGGACGTTTACCTACGAGCAGTACTTC. This codes for CASSLQPGTFTYEQYF. This sequence joins TRBV18 and TRBJ2-7; TRBD1 or TRBD2 may be the D gene (5 bases each). This CDR3 contains 16 residues. Germline loops: CDR1 KGHSH, CDR2 LQKENI. Trimming left V 5 bases short and J 2 bases short, with 19 bases between.

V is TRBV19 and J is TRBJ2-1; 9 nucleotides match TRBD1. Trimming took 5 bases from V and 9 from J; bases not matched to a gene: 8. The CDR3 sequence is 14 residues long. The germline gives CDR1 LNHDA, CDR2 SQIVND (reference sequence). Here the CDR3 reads CASSSWDRVGEQFF. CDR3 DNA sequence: TGTGCCAGTAGTTCATGGGACAGGGTTGGTGAGCAGTTCTTC.

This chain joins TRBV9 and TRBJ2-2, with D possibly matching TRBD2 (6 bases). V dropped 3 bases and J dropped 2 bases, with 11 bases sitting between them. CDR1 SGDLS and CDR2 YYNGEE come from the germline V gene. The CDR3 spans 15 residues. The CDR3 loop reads CASSGAGTNTGELFF. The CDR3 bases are TGTGCCAGCAGCGGGGCCGGGACTAACACCGGGGAGCTGTTTTTT.

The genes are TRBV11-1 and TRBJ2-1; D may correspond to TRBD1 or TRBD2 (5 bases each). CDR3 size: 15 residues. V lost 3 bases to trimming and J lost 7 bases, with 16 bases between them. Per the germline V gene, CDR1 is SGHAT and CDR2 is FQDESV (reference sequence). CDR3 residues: CASSFRGARGNEQFF. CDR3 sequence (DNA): TGTGCCAGCAGCTTCCGGGGCGCAAGAGGGAATGAGCAGTTCTTC.